The clone carrying this TCR beta chain was seen a handful of times. Antigen unknown. With 60 Vbeta and 13 Jbeta primers, the PCR was carried out. TCRdb's table, derived via immunoSEQ multiplex PCR, lists solely in-frame clones and lacks some. The data hold about 130,000 clones, with 78% observed a single time. This specimen belongs to a study of cytomegalovirus exposure and HLA in healthy donors. Study-level points and caveats: As a later analysis showed, a missense DCLRE1C variant was linked to trimming of TCR beta V- and J-genes. Apart from CMV serostatus, no immune exposure information was available.

J lost 8 bases, V lost 3 bases, and 8 bases had no gene match. This CDR3 region has 14 residues. Germline assignment: CDR1 MNHEY and CDR2 SMNVEV (reference sequence). The gene calls are TRBV27 and TRBJ2-3; 7 bases map to TRBD2. The receptor comes from a woman in her 40s in good health and CMV-seronegative. The sample was PBMCs. CDR3 nucleotide sequence: TGTGCCAGCAGTTTCTCCAAGCGGGAACGTACGCAGTATTTT. It codes for CASSFSKRERTQYF.